This is a list of T cell receptor beta chains from one sample in a study of blood T cells in healthy people across ages. TCRdb fed the 5' RACE reads into MiXCR, producing one record per CDR3 protein. The repertoire holds over a million distinct CDR3 sequences, with approximately 39% as singletons. Sample: blood. The source of these receptors is a woman in her late teens or twenties in good health. Both conserved end residues are part of each CDR3. Fields, in order: J gene, D gene, V gene, clone size, CDR3 DNA, CDR3 protein. The D gene is left open where the match is weak. Rows give clone size only sometimes, using once, few, many, or a class for an expanded clone.

>TRBJ2-2|TRBD1|TRBV7-2|NA
TGTGCCAGCAGCGCCGACAGGGGGAGTACCGGGGAGCTGTTTTTT
CASSADRGSTGELFF
>TRBJ2-5|TRBD2|TRBV5-6|few
TGTGCCAGCAGCAGCACGGGACTAGCGGAACAAGAGACCCAGTACTTC
CASSSTGLAEQETQYF
>TRBJ2-5|TRBD2|TRBV4-2|NA
TGTGCCAGCAGCCAAGGGGGACTAGCGGGTGAATTCCAAGAGACCCAGTACTTC
CASSQGGLAGEFQETQYF
>TRBJ2-7|NA|TRBV20-1|NA
TGCAGTGTTCGGCAACGAAGCTCCTACGAGCAGTACTTC
CSVRQRSSYEQYF
>TRBJ1-2|NA|TRBV7-2|few
TGTGCCAGCAGCCCGCCGTGGAATAACTATGGCTACACCTTC
CASSPPWNNYGYTF
>TRBJ1-1|TRBD1|TRBV6-2/TRBV6-3|NA
TGTGCCAGCAGTTTAGACAGGGACAACACTGAAGCTTTCTTT
CASSLDRDNTEAFF
>TRBJ2-3|TRBD2|TRBV12-3/TRBV12-4|NA
TGTGCCAGCAGCGCGCGGGGGGGCCTCGGCACAGATACGCAGTATTTT
CASSARGGLGTDTQYF
>TRBJ2-7|TRBD1|TRBV7-8|NA
TGTGCCAGCAGCTTACACAGACAGGGAATCAAGCAGTACTTC
CASSLHRQGIKQYF
>TRBJ2-1|NA|TRBV27|NA
TGTGCCAGCAGTCCGGTAGGACTCTCCTACAATGAGCAGTTCTTC
CASSPVGLSYNEQFF
>TRBJ2-5|TRBD2|TRBV9|NA
TGTGCCAGCAGCGTAGCCAAAGGGACTACGGGTGAGCAGTACTTC
CASSVAKGTTGEQYF
>TRBJ2-4|NA|TRBV11-1|few
TGTGCCAGCAGCTTAGCCCCCACAGCGGTTGGAGACATTCAGTACTTC
CASSLAPTAVGDIQYF
>TRBJ1-2|NA|TRBV12-3/TRBV12-4|once
TGTGCCGGCACCTCTCAGGGCTTATATGGCTACACCTTC
CAGTSQGLYGYTF
>TRBJ1-1|TRBD1|TRBV10-3|NA
TGTGCCACCAGTGAGTCCAACAGGGGCACTGAAGCTTTCTTT
CATSESNRGTEAFF
>TRBJ2-5|TRBD1|TRBV20-1|few
TGCAGTGCCCCGACAGGGGGGGCACAAGAGACCCAGTACTTC
CSAPTGGAQETQYF
>TRBJ2-6|NA|TRBV12-3/TRBV12-4|few
TGTGCCAGCAGTCCGATGGCTGCCAACGTCCTGACTTTC
CASSPMAANVLTF
>TRBJ2-1|NA|TRBV12-3/TRBV12-4|NA
TGTGCCAGCAGTCACCGGACGGGCCCCTACAATGAGCAGTTCTTC
CASSHRTGPYNEQFF
>TRBJ1-5|NA|TRBV10-3|few
TGTGCCATCAGTGATTTGGACGCCGGGGGCAATCAGCCCCAGCATTTT
CAISDLDAGGNQPQHF
>TRBJ2-3|NA|TRBV7-2|NA
TGTGCCAGCAGCTTGGCCAGAAGCACAGGTACGCAGTATTTT
CASSLARSTGTQYF
>TRBJ2-7|TRBD1|TRBV27|few
TGTGCCAGCAGTTTATCGGGACAGGGGCTCTACGAGCAGTACTTC
CASSLSGQGLYEQYF
>TRBJ2-3|NA|TRBV4-1|NA
TGCGCCAGCAGCCAAGCCCTTAGTAGTGCTTCTGTGCAGTATTTT
CASSQALSSASVQYF
>TRBJ2-7|TRBD1|TRBV7-8|few
TGTGCCAGCAGCCCGACAGGGTACCACGAGCAGTACTTC
CASSPTGYHEQYF